This T cell receptor (beta chain) was documented in a study of shared clonotypes between healthy human individuals. TCRdb's copy holds only in-frame clones and misses some; the assay was immunoSEQ multiplex PCR. The data hold roughly 890,000 clones, with over 90% observed a single time. Looked up from germline, CDR1 is SGHTA and CDR2 is FQGNSA. This CDR3 spans 16 amino acids. V was shortened by 3 bases and J by 4 bases, with 17 bases between the two germline ends. Study results and caveats: Naive subsets tended to show greater estimated richness than memory subsets.

In its sample, this clone was seen a few times. What it binds is not known. Terminally differentiated effector memory CD45RA+ cells were excluded from the naive CD8 cells, which were CD45RO-negative and positively selected for CCR7. This receptor was identified in a young man in good health. The chain has TRBV7-2 and TRBJ2-3; D is ambiguous. The sequenced sample was naive CD8+ T cells sorted from blood. The CDR3 here is CASSFEWVPNPDTQYF. CDR3 DNA sequence: TGTGCCAGCAGCTTTGAGTGGGTCCCTAACCCAGATACGCAGTATTTT.